This T cell receptor beta chain was obtained from a study of blood T cell repertoires in COVID-19. Study at large: There were acute and convalescent COVID-19 samples, and they came from the United States, Italy and Spain. Nucleic acid was either cDNA or gDNA, and it came from T cells, B-cell-depleted T cells, or PBMCs.

Per the study methods: Reference gene primer amplification gave nucleated cell count estimates. Sequencing was performed with immunoSEQ multiplex PCR; in TCRdb, only in-frame clones are kept and a portion is missing. The DNA was the basis for D and trimming; V, J and clone size are from that table. This sample has 150,000 to 200,000 clones, with around 86% found just once. Deletions cut 5 bases from V and 0 bases from J, with 11 bases between. This CDR3 contains 15 residues. The V gene's germline CDR1 is SGHTA and CDR2 FQGTGA. This clone was seen only once. The chain joins TRBV7-3 to TRBJ2-1, with a possible D match to TRBD2 (6 bases). This receptor was obtained from a man in his sixties with acute or convalescent COVID-19. The specimen sequenced was peripheral blood. The CDR3 DNA sequence: TGTGCCAGCAGCCTAGCGTCGAGCTCCTACAATGAGCAGTTCTTC. Amino acids: CASSLASSSYNEQFF.